This T cell receptor beta chain stems from a study of T cell repertoires in cytomegalovirus infection. The wider study: CMV infection plus the matching HLA type was flagged by public TCR beta signatures.

TCRdb itself ran the reads through MiXCR, one entry per CDR3 protein. The sample holds a few hundred thousand distinct CDR3 sequences, under 45% seen once. CDR3 length equals 16 residues. V was trimmed by 3 bases and J by 4 bases, leaving 16 bases between them. Per germline, CDR1 DFQATT and CDR2 SNEGSKA (reference sequence). This clonotype was detected only a few times. What it recognizes is unknown. The chain joins TRBV20-1 to TRBJ2-6; perhaps TRBD2 as D (6 bases). This specimen was cultured PBMCs, taken from culture after CMV antigen stimulation. The TCR originated in a human donor in good health (CMV status not recorded). Some clones in this sample may be carry-over from other donors' samples. CDR3 residues: CSASMGGSSGANVLTF. The CDR3 DNA is TGCAGTGCTAGTATGGGGGGATCTTCCGGGGCCAACGTCCTGACTTTC.